These 2 T cell receptor beta chains came from one sample sequenced in a study of blood T cell repertoires in COVID-19. The protocol was immunoSEQ multiplex PCR, while the TCRdb copy is restricted to in-frame clones and leaves out a portion. The repertoire holds 180,000 or so clones, about 85% seen once, with 6.5% to 10% in the top ten. Sequencing was performed on peripheral blood. Receptors were obtained from a woman aged 55-69 years with acute or convalescent COVID-19.

The chain is built from TRBV4-1 and TRBJ2-7; 13 bases fit TRBD2. The CDR3 length is 16 residues. The V segment lost 3 bases and the J segment 5 bases; nucleotides outside the gene matches: 7. Germline values: CDR1 MGHRA, CDR2 YSYEKL. The CDR3 nucleotides are TGCGCCAGCAGCCAGTGGACTAGCGGGAGACCCCACGAGCAGTACTTC. It yields the protein CASSQWTSGRPHEQYF.

The chain couples TRBV12-5 to TRBJ2-5; the D gene is possibly TRBD2 (6 bases). The CDR3 is 15 amino acids. Per germline, CDR1 LGHNT and CDR2 FRNRAP. Trimming took 6 bases from V and 3 from J, leaving 17 bases between them. CDR3 sequence: CASGPGTPGEETQYF. In DNA, the CDR3 is TGTGCTAGTGGCCCCGGGACCCCGGGGGAAGAGACCCAGTACTTC.